This T cell receptor (beta chain) was sequenced during a study of shared clonotypes between healthy human individuals. Background on the study: Each donor's CD4 naive and CD4 memory cells filled three plates apiece, CD8 naive two, and CD8 memory one.

Deletions cut 6 bases from V and 3 bases from J, with 20 bases between. The CDR3 loop spans 15 amino acids. Looked up from germline, CDR1 is SQVTM and CDR2 is ANQGSEA. Each replicate PCR on the sorted subsets used 200 to 250 ng DNA (roughly 30,000 T cell genomes). Assay: immunoSEQ multiplex PCR; the TCRdb copy retains only in-frame clones and omits some. The table records hundreds of thousands of clones, 72% of them present only once. Every one of the donors was a Caucasian adult that lived in Nashville, Tennessee. This chain uses TRBV29-1 with TRBJ1-2; D possibly corresponds to TRBD1 (5 bases). The sequenced material came from memory CD4+ T cells sorted from blood. As to subset: CD45RA-negative fraction. This TCR was recovered from a woman aged 25-40 years in good health. The CDR3 sequence: CSVLTSNLGDYGYTF. The DNA of the CDR3 is TGCAGCGTCCTAACTTCGAACTTAGGGGACTATGGCTACACCTTC.